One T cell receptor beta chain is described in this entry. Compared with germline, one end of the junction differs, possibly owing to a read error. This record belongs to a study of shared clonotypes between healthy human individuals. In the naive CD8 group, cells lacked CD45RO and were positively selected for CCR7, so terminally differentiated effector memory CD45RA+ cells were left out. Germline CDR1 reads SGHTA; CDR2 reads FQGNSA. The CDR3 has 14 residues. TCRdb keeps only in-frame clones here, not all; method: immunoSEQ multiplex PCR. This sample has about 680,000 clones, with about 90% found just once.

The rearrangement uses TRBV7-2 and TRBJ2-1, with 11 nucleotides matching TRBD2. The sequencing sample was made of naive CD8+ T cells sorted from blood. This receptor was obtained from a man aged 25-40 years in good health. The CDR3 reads CASRLAGGLNEQFF. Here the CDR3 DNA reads TGTGCCAGCAGATTAGCGGGAGGGTTAAACGAGCAGTTCTTC.